This T cell receptor (beta chain) was retrieved from a study of Tregs in tolerant kidney transplant recipients. The germline CDR1 and CDR2 sequences are GTSNPN and SVGIG (reference sequence). The CDR3 sequence is 14 residues long. The J segment lost 1 base and the V segment lost 4 bases, leaving 5 bases of the junction unmatched. The table came from immunoSEQ multiplex PCR; TCRdb's copy has only in-frame clones and leaves some out. The sample has some 90,000 clones; more than 80% are singletons. This chain links TRBV30 with TRBJ1-2; TRBD1 aligns across 8 bases. Specimen: CD8+ T cells from blood. The clonotype comes from a human donor in good health. Here the CDR3 reads CAWTSTGDNYGYTF. CDR3 nucleotide sequence: TGTGCCTGGACGTCGACAGGGGATAACTATGGCTACACCTTC.